The present T cell receptor (beta chain) was sequenced within a study of response to subunit inactivated influenza vaccine. Comments on this clonotype: As yet, its antigen is unknown.

Study-level results: The study's authors posited that every seasonal influenza vaccination enlists few new T cells.

The J segment lost 3 bases and the V segment lost 7 bases, leaving 10 bases of the junction unmatched. Looked up from germline, CDR1 is SNHLY and CDR2 is FYNNEI. The CDR3 contains 15 residues. TCRdb reprocessed the RT-PCR reads via MiXCR and lists one record per CDR3 protein. The top ten clones hold roughly 2.8% of a sample with roughly 550,000 distinct CDR3 sequences, approximately 24% of them seen once. The sample was also reused in another study, on T cells expressing NK-cell markers. As that study records: What made the TCR beta cDNA was 5'RACE template switching with UMIs. Repertoire data for TCR beta were derived from sorted T cells (CD3+CD56+NKG2C+, CD3+CD56+NKG2C- and CD3+CD56-NKG2C+). A few donors' CD3+CD56-NKG2C+ cells were dominated by the same clonotypes. Expanded clones of NKG2C+ T cells had an unclear HCMV specificity.

Sequenced here: CD4+ T cells sorted from PBMCs, sampled approximately 13 days after vaccination. The rearrangement joins TRBV2 to TRBJ2-3; 7 bases are shared with TRBD1. The sequence was collected from a man between 45 and 60 years old who received an inactivated influenza vaccine. CDR3 bases: TGTGCCAGCACTCCCAAGGGCAGGGGGACAGATACGCAGTATTTT. It translates to CASTPKGRGTDTQYF.